The 23 T cell receptor beta chains below come from one sample, sequenced in a study of blood T cells in healthy people across ages. Next came a second PCR, run for about 7 to 12 cycles, which used a sample-barcoded 5' primer along with a J-beta primer mix. TCRdb itself ran the 5' RACE reads through MiXCR, one entry per CDR3 protein. The sample records some 1.6 million distinct CDR3 sequences, 34% being singletons. Material for sequencing was blood. Source of these receptors: a woman in her thirties in good health.

This clonotype was detected only a few times. The rearrangement links TRBV11-2 to TRBJ2-1; TRBD2 agrees at 8 bases. Germline-derived CDR1 and CDR2 are SGHAT and FQNNGV. The CDR3 is 16 amino acids. V trimming: 7 bases; J trimming: 7 bases; junction bases outside the gene matches: 15. CDR3 nucleotides: TGTGCCAGCACCGAAGCCCGCGGGGGGCCTCCGAATGAGCAGTTCTTC. Translating it yields CASTEARGGPPNEQFF.

This clonotype was observed a few times. The rearrangement joins TRBV6-2 or TRBV6-3 to TRBJ2-1; 8 bases match TRBD2. V shed 8 bases, J shed 1 base, and the junction held 10 bases outside the gene matches. The CDR3 totals 16 residues. Germline V gene data show CDR1 as MNHEY and CDR2 as SVGEGT. The CDR3 bases are TGTGCCAGCGGTATAAGGCCGGGGGGGTCCTACAATGAGCAGTTCTTC. Translated: CASGIRPGGSYNEQFF.

Turning to this clonotype: A much larger clone lies a single base off, so this may be a read error. The rearrangement links TRBV29-1 to TRBJ2-1; D perhaps matches TRBD2 (6 bases). Between the trimmed V and J ends, which lost 0 bases and 6 bases, there was a span of 15 bases. There are 15 residues in the CDR3. CDR1 and CDR2 (germline): SQVTM, ANQGSEA. The CDR3 nucleotides are TGCAGCGTTGAAGACGAACGCGGGGCGGTCAATGAGCAGTTCTTC. Translation: CSVEDERGAVNEQFF.

The chain has TRBV4-1 and TRBJ2-5; D remains ambiguous. The DNA end is more similar to TRBJ2-7, so the J call may be wrong. Germline assignment: CDR1 MGHRA and CDR2 YSYEKL. This CDR3 comprises 14 residues. The CDR3 bases are TGCGCCAGCAGCCAAGCTGGCACAAACTACGAGCAGTACTTC. Translation: CASSQAGTNYEQYF.

There are a few counts of this clonotype. The rearrangement links TRBV4-1 to TRBJ1-1, with no clear D. The germline V and J ends were trimmed by 0 bases and 3 bases, with 5 bases remaining between them. Per germline, CDR1 MGHRA and CDR2 YSYEKL. CDR3 length: 13 residues. The CDR3, as DNA: TGCGCCAGCAGCCAAGAGCCGGACACTGAAGCTTTCTTT. Protein sequence: CASSQEPDTEAFF.

This chain connects TRBV11-2 to TRBJ2-3, with 8 bases matching TRBD2. Germline CDR1 SGHAT, CDR2 FQNNGV. V trimming: 5 bases; J trimming: 0 bases; junction bases outside the gene matches: 4. The CDR3 extends over 15 amino acids. The CDR3 nucleotides read TGTGCCAGCAGCGTTAGCGGGGCGAGCACAGATACGCAGTATTTT. Protein: CASSVSGASTDTQYF.

The rearrangement uses TRBV6-5 and TRBJ2-1, with D perhaps matching TRBD1 (6 bases). With 2 bases removed from V and 8 bases from J, the gap between germline ends came to 19 bases. Germline assignment: CDR1 MNHEY and CDR2 SVGAGI. The length of the CDR3 is 16 residues. The DNA for the CDR3 is TGTGCCAGCAGTTACGGGGGCTACGCCCCTTTGGATGAGCAGTTCTTC. It specifies CASSYGGYAPLDEQFF.

This clonotype was detected only a few times. CDR3 bases: TGTGCCAGCAGTTTATCCCCCCTGGGGGTATACAATGAGCAGTTCTTC. This gives the protein CASSLSPLGVYNEQFF. V usage is TRBV12-3 or TRBV12-4 and J usage is TRBJ2-1; D may be TRBD1 or TRBD2 (5 bases each). This CDR3 spans 16 amino acids. The ends were cut back, 2 bases at V and 4 bases at J, with 15 bases in the middle.

V gene TRBV4-2 combines with J gene TRBJ2-5, with D tentatively TRBD1 or TRBD2 (5 bases each). This CDR3 region has 15 residues. CDR1 LGHNA and CDR2 YNFKEQ come from the germline V gene. Trimming removed 1 base at V and 1 base at J, with 10 bases between. The CDR3 here is CASSQGGSSQETQYF. The CDR3 DNA reads as TGTGCCAGCAGCCAAGGGGGGAGTTCCCAAGAGACCCAGTACTTC.

The chain recombines TRBV5-1 with TRBJ2-5, with 7 positions matching TRBD2. Per the germline V gene, CDR1 is SGHRS and CDR2 is YFSETQ. CDR3 length: 14 amino acids. V was clipped by 4 bases and J by 4 bases; unmatched bases: 7. CDR3 nucleotide sequence: TGCGCCAGCAGCAGGACGCCGGGGGGAGAGACCCAGTACTTC. Its protein is CASSRTPGGETQYF.

This chain connects TRBV12-3 or TRBV12-4 to TRBJ2-1; 9 positions match TRBD1. Germline trimming cut 4 bases from V and 8 bases from J; bases unmatched to any gene: 9. This CDR3 is built from 15 residues. CDR3 sequence (DNA): TGTGCCAGCAGTTCCTCGGGACAGGGATTCGATGAGCAGTTCTTC. It specifies CASSSSGQGFDEQFF.

This chain connects TRBV7-8 to TRBJ2-3, with 11 nucleotides matching TRBD2. Germline values: CDR1 SGHVS, CDR2 FQNEAQ. The CDR3 is 17 amino acids. V lost 5 bases, J lost 2 bases, and 9 bases stayed unmatched. In nucleotides, the CDR3 is TGTGCCAGCAGCGGCACACTAGCGGGGGCTGACACAGATACGCAGTATTTT. As protein: CASSGTLAGADTDTQYF.

The gene calls are TRBV12-3 or TRBV12-4 and TRBJ2-3; D is unclear. V was shortened by 6 bases and J by 5 bases, with 9 bases between the two germline ends. The CDR3 consists of 12 residues. CDR3 protein: CASSPTKDTQYF. The CDR3 nucleotides read TGTGCCAGCAGCCCTACGAAAGATACGCAGTATTTT.

The chain is built from TRBV9 and TRBJ2-3; D is undetermined. Germline assignment: CDR1 SGDLS and CDR2 YYNGEE. V gave up 0 bases and J gave up 0 bases, with 8 bases separating them. The CDR3 is made up of 15 amino acids. CDR3 in amino acids: CASSVGWSSTDTQYF. CDR3 DNA: TGTGCCAGCAGCGTAGGATGGTCTAGCACAGATACGCAGTATTTT. Based on the CDR3 plus reference TRBV9 and TRBJ2-3, the full variable domain is DSGVTQTPKHLITATGQRVTLRCSPRSGDLSVYWYQQSLDQGLQFLIQYYNGEERAKGNILERFSAQQFPDLHSELNLSSLELGDSALYFCASSVGWSSTDTQYFGPGTRLTVL.

This clonotype was seen only a few times. The chain joins TRBV20-1 to TRBJ1-1; possibly TRBD1 for D (6 bases). Trimming shortened V by 6 bases and J by 6 bases, and 20 bases separated the two germline ends. The CDR3 runs to 14 residues. Germline CDR1 DFQATT, CDR2 SNEGSKA (reference sequence). The chain's CDR3 is CSAPWAGDFAEAFF. CDR3 sequence (DNA): TGCAGTGCCCCCTGGGCAGGGGATTTCGCTGAAGCTTTCTTT.

This clonotype was counted ten times or more. The chain combines TRBV29-1 with TRBJ2-1, with D possibly matching TRBD1 (6 bases). In germline, CDR1 is SQVTM, CDR2 ANQGSEA. The CDR3 has 13 residues. V was pared by 3 bases and J by 7 bases, with 13 bases between. The CDR3, as DNA: TGCAGCGTTGATAGGGGGAGAGTAAATGAGCAGTTCTTC. As protein: CSVDRGRVNEQFF.

This clonotype was counted many times. This chain links TRBV4-2 with TRBJ2-7; D uncertain. V gave up 1 base and J gave up 3 bases, with 7 bases separating them. Germline V gene sequence: CDR1 LGHNA, CDR2 YNFKEQ. CDR3 size: 13 residues. This CDR3 reads CASSQAPGYEQYF. As DNA, the CDR3 is TGTGCCAGCAGCCAAGCTCCGGGCTACGAGCAGTACTTC.

V is TRBV4-1 and J is TRBJ1-4; 9 nucleotides align to TRBD1. The J segment lost 5 bases and the V segment lost 1 base, leaving 2 bases of the junction unmatched. The germline V gene has CDR1 MGHRA and CDR2 YSYEKL. The CDR3 totals 15 residues. CDR3 in amino acids: CASSQVGQGNEKLFF. CDR3 nucleotides: TGCGCCAGCAGCCAAGTCGGACAGGGGAATGAAAAACTGTTTTTT.

The chain is built from TRBV5-1 and TRBJ2-5, with TRBD1 identical over 7 bases. This CDR3 contains 15 residues. V lost 4 bases to trimming and J lost 4 bases; unmatched junction nucleotides: 10. The germline gives CDR1 SGHRS, CDR2 YFSETQ. The CDR3: CASSVTGTAGETQYF. Here the CDR3 DNA reads TGCGCCAGCAGCGTAACAGGGACAGCAGGAGAGACCCAGTACTTC.

This rearrangement joins TRBV29-1 to TRBJ2-1; the D gene is possibly TRBD1 (6 bases). The germline V gene encodes CDR1 SQVTM and CDR2 ANQGSEA. The germline V and J ends were trimmed by 4 bases and 1 base, with 11 bases remaining between them. This CDR3 is 14 amino acids long. The CDR3 spells CSVVPRGSYNEQFF. In DNA, the CDR3 is TGCAGCGTTGTGCCTAGGGGGTCCTACAATGAGCAGTTCTTC.

V usage is TRBV5-1 and J usage is TRBJ1-4; D is uncertain. Germline CDR1 and CDR2: SGHRS and YFSETQ. This CDR3 has 14 amino acids. The germline V and J ends were trimmed by 4 bases and 3 bases, with 10 bases remaining between them. In DNA, the CDR3 is TGCGCCAGCAGCCCCGCCGGGTCTAATGAAAAACTGTTTTTT. It yields the protein CASSPAGSNEKLFF.

This rearrangement joins TRBV27 to TRBJ2-3; tentatively, D is TRBD2 (6 bases). Trimming shortened V by 5 bases and J by 1 base, and 16 bases separated the two germline ends. Germline assignment: CDR1 MNHEY and CDR2 SMNVEV (reference sequence). This CDR3 has 16 amino acids. The CDR3 nucleotides read TGTGCCAGCAGTCCGGGACTCCTAATCCGCACAGATACGCAGTATTTT. Translation: CASSPGLLIRTDTQYF.

Worth noting for this clonotype: The junction does not match germline at one end; this may be a read error. The chain has TRBV7-2 and TRBJ2-5, with a weak D call TRBD1 (5 bases). The CDR3 is 14 amino acids. The germline gives CDR1 SGHTA, CDR2 FQGNSA. The CDR3 bases are TGTGCCAACAGCTTGGCGGCAGGGCAAGAGACCCAGTACTTC. It translates to CANSLAAGQETQYF.